This T cell receptor beta chain is from a study of blood T cell repertoires in COVID-19 (dated by TCRdb to about 2020). Concerning the study at large: Samples covering the acute and convalescent phases of COVID-19 were provided by collaborators in the United States, Italy and Spain. Where HLA class I and class II types were available, the types were taken from metadata supplied by the sample provider, not from assay-based typing. Samples came from the ongoing ImmuneRACE study (first 160 participants) plus 1,254 subjects from 6 global collaborators. The dataset comprised deeply sampled blood TCRbeta repertoires from subjects exposed to, actively infected with, or recovered from COVID-19. The material from the prospective study consisted of cDNA or gDNA derived from T cells, B-cell-depleted T cells, or PBMCs. Nearly every sample came with metadata listing a de-identified subject ID, COVID-19 status, age in years and sex. The repertoires were released in a freely available public database meant as a resource for research on the immune response to SARS-CoV-2. Summary of the overall study and its limitations: Clinical and demographic metadata were provided uncurated, with the amount varying by source and participant.

The immunoSEQ Assay, a bias-controlled multiplex PCR, was used to amplify TCRbeta CDR3 regions from genomic DNA. As for how the authors treated the data: The number of nucleated cells in each sample was estimated by amplification of reference gene primers within the assay. Sequence reads were collapsed and filtered to measure the absolute abundance of every unique TCRbeta CDR3 rearrangement. For each sample, productive Simpson clonality was calculated as the square root of Simpson's diversity index across productive rearrangements. In TCRdb, the immuneACCESS table is reduced to in-frame sequences with V and J assigned. These tables do not hold every clone; where another copy was compared, an unresolved V gene accounts for under half, and the others remain unexplained. For V, J and clone size, that table is used; D and trimming come from the DNA. Recorded for this sample are more than 100,000 clones; nearly 85% of them occurred a single time. Of the sample, roughly 13% is held by the ten largest clones.

Whole blood was collected in K2EDTA tubes by collaborating institutions according to the institutions' own protocols. For TCRbeta analysis, collaborators shipped samples as frozen whole blood, isolated PBMCs, or DNA extracted from either of those sample types. A word on this clone: The target of this receptor is not known. No per-base quality is available; no much larger clone lies one base away.

V and J are trimmed by 5 bases and 9 bases, and the gene matches miss 6 bases of the junction. The germline V gene yields KGHSH for CDR1 and LQKENI for CDR2. The CDR3 covers 13 residues, taking in both the cysteine and the phenylalanine. Only the CDR3 region is kept as DNA, spanning 39 bases read in frame from base 1. This chain joins TRBV18 to TRBJ1-5, with TRBD1 matching 8 junction bases. This TCR derives from a human donor in a cohort sampled during active or convalescent COVID-19. The material sequenced was peripheral blood. The nucleotides read TGTGCCAGCTCATCGGACAGGGCTCGGCCCCAGCATTTT. The translation is CASSSDRARPQHF.